One sample yielded the 20 T cell receptor beta chains listed below, sequenced in a study of blood T cell repertoires in COVID-19. Assay: immunoSEQ multiplex PCR; the TCRdb copy retains only in-frame clones and omits some. There are about 98,000 clones in the sample; roughly 89% occur only once, and approximately 2% lies in the top ten. The sequenced sample was peripheral blood. These receptors all stem from a woman aged 45-59 years with COVID-19, enrolled during active disease.

This chain connects TRBV19 to TRBJ1-6, with 7 bases aligning to TRBD1. There are 15 residues in the CDR3. Germline V gene data show CDR1 as LNHDA and CDR2 as SQIVND (reference sequence). The V segment lost 0 bases and the J segment 7 bases; nucleotides outside the gene matches: 3. The CDR3 is CASSIEQGWNSPLHF. The CDR3 coding sequence is TGTGCCAGTAGTATAGAACAGGGGTGGAATTCACCCCTCCACTTT.

The chain links TRBV28 to TRBJ1-1, with 9 bases aligning to TRBD1. V lost 4 bases and J lost 11; bases outside the gene matches: 14. Per germline, CDR1 MDHEN and CDR2 SYDVKM. The CDR3 is 15 amino acids. The CDR3: CASSSSGTGRERAFF. Written as DNA, the CDR3 is TGTGCCAGCAGTTCTTCCGGGACAGGGAGGGAGCGGGCTTTCTTT.

The chain employs TRBV6-6 and TRBJ2-1; the D gene is possibly TRBD2 (6 bases). The V end lost 2 bases, the J end lost 10 bases, and 15 bases lay between the germline ends. Germline lookup yields CDR1 MNHNY and CDR2 SVGAGI (reference sequence). The length of the CDR3 is 14 residues. DNA for the CDR3: TGTGCCAGCAGTTACGGAGGGCTAGCAAACGAGCAGTTCTTC. Translated, it gives CASSYGGLANEQFF.

In this sample, this clone turned up once. V is TRBV12-5 and J is TRBJ1-3, with 7 positions matching TRBD1. V trimming: 1 base; J trimming: 0 bases; junction bases outside the gene matches: 3. In germline, CDR1 is LGHNT, CDR2 FRNRAP. The CDR3 runs 16 residues. In DNA, the CDR3 is TGTGCTAGTGGTTTGGAGACAGGGCACTCTGGAAACACCATATATTTT. Its translation is CASGLETGHSGNTIYF.

The CDR3 sequence is CSVVRPSLNTEAFF. The CDR3 coding sequence is TGCAGCGTTGTGAGGCCGAGTTTGAACACTGAAGCTTTCTTT. The rearrangement links TRBV29-1 to TRBJ1-1, with D unclear. V dropped 4 bases and J dropped 0 bases, with 12 bases sitting between them. Germline CDR1 SQVTM, CDR2 ANQGSEA. CDR3 length: 14 residues.

The count of this clone is one. The rearrangement joins TRBV7-8 to TRBJ1-1; 12 bases line up with TRBD1. Germline V CDR1 and CDR2: SGHVS, FQNEAQ. With V trimmed by 0 bases and J by 2 bases, 1 base remained unmatched. This CDR3 region has 16 residues. The CDR3 nucleotides are TGTGCCAGCAGCTTAGCGGGGACAGGGGGCAACACTGAAGCTTTCTTT. Translating gives CASSLAGTGGNTEAFF.

The V call is TRBV30, the J call TRBJ1-6, with TRBD1 as a possible D gene (6 bases). The length of the CDR3 is 15 residues. V was pared by 2 bases and J by 6 bases, with 14 bases between. Per germline, CDR1 GTSNPN and CDR2 SVGIG (reference sequence). The CDR3 sequence is CAWSRTVPVNSPLHF. The CDR3, as DNA: TGTGCCTGGAGTCGGACAGTCCCTGTTAATTCACCCCTCCACTTT.

The rearrangement joins TRBV5-5 to TRBJ1-2; TRBD1 agrees at 7 bases. The germline gives CDR1 SGHKS, CDR2 YYEKEE (reference sequence). The V and J ends lost 2 bases and 3 bases, in that order; junction bases with no gene match: 1. The CDR3 loop spans 13 amino acids. The CDR3 is CASSFQGDYGYTF. In DNA form, the CDR3 reads TGTGCCAGCAGCTTTCAGGGGGACTATGGCTACACCTTC.

The chain couples TRBV19 to TRBJ2-5, with unresolved D. Germline CDR1 LNHDA, CDR2 SQIVND (reference sequence). The CDR3 is 13 amino acids. V was trimmed by 3 bases and J by 5 bases, leaving 10 bases between them. The CDR3 loop is CASSMFPAETQYF. CDR3 DNA sequence: TGTGCCAGTAGTATGTTTCCCGCGGAGACCCAGTACTTC.

J is TRBJ1-5 and V is TRBV7-2; TRBD1 might be the D (5 bases). The V end was cut by 5 bases, the J end by 5 bases, with 16 bases between. CDR1 and CDR2 (germline): SGHTA, FQGNSA. CDR3 size: 15 residues. The CDR3 loop is CASSVGAGNYQPQHF. CDR3 bases: TGTGCCAGCAGCGTAGGGGCGGGTAATTATCAGCCCCAGCATTTT.

The J gene is TRBJ1-3, the V gene TRBV19, with no clear D. This CDR3 has 13 residues. CDR1 and CDR2 from the germline V gene are LNHDA and SQIVND (reference sequence). V lost 5 bases, J lost 7 bases, and 12 bases lay in between. CDR3 in amino acids: CASSSGNLNTIYF. The CDR3 nucleotides read TGTGCCAGTAGTTCGGGGAATTTGAACACCATATATTTT.

The gene calls are TRBV4-1 and TRBJ1-2; 10 positions agree with TRBD1. Trimming at V came to 6 bases and at J to 3 bases, leaving 1 base not matched to a gene. This CDR3 has 13 amino acids. The germline CDR1 and CDR2 sequences are MGHRA and YSYEKL. The DNA for the CDR3 is TGCGCCAGCAGGGGGACAGGGGACTATGGCTACACCTTC. This encodes CASRGTGDYGYTF.

This sequence joins TRBV23-1 and TRBJ2-2; the match to TRBD1 covers 9 bases. TRBV23-1 is an ORF for which the function is uncertain. This CDR3 is built from 14 residues. V was clipped by 9 bases and J by 7 bases; unmatched bases: 9. This CDR3 reads CARETGGRGGELFF. CDR3 DNA: TGCGCCAGAGAAACAGGGGGCCGGGGCGGGGAGCTGTTTTTT.

This clone showed up just once. This sequence joins TRBV2 and TRBJ1-2; tentatively, D is TRBD1 (6 bases). CDR3 size: 14 residues. The V gene lost 7 bases and the J gene lost 4 bases, with 16 bases spanning the gap. Germline CDR1 reads SNHLY; CDR2 reads FYNNEI. The CDR3 coding sequence is TGTGCCAGCATCGAAGGGGGGGCAGTCTATGGCTACACCTTC. Translation: CASIEGGAVYGYTF.

This chain's CDR3 is CASSPAVVSGGYGYTF. CDR3 in DNA: TGTGCCAGCAGCCCCGCAGTGGTGAGCGGGGGCTATGGCTACACCTTC. The rearrangement joins TRBV7-2 to TRBJ1-2; weak D call: TRBD1 (5 bases). The germline V gene encodes CDR1 SGHTA and CDR2 FQGNSA. Trimming stripped 5 bases from V and 4 bases from J, with 20 bases between. The CDR3 spans 16 residues.

The chain carries TRBV12-5 and TRBJ2-7, with D tentatively TRBD2 (5 bases). Germline lookup yields CDR1 LGHNT and CDR2 FRNRAP. CDR3 size: 15 residues. The V and J ends lost 3 bases and 5 bases respectively, with 17 bases between them. The CDR3 loop is CASGFPGLLKHEQYF. CDR3 coding DNA: TGTGCTAGTGGTTTTCCCGGACTGCTTAAACACGAGCAGTACTTC.

The V gene is TRBV24-1, the J gene TRBJ2-1; TRBD1 matches at 10 bases. CDR1 KGHDR and CDR2 SFDVKD come from the germline V gene. The junction had 8 bases not matched to a gene; V was cut back by 1 base and J by 9 bases. This CDR3 is built from 16 residues. The chain's CDR3 is CATSDFTGTGVFEQFF. The DNA for the CDR3 is TGTGCCACCAGTGATTTCACCGGGACAGGGGTGTTTGAGCAGTTCTTC.

The genes are TRBV19 and TRBJ1-5, with D tentatively TRBD1 (6 bases). With 4 bases removed from V and 6 bases from J, the gap between germline ends came to 16 bases. This CDR3 spans 15 amino acids. The germline CDR1 and CDR2 sequences are LNHDA and SQIVND (reference sequence). The CDR3 protein is CASSRPQGVGQPQHF. CDR3 DNA: TGTGCCAGTAGTAGGCCACAGGGAGTGGGTCAGCCCCAGCATTTT.

The V call is TRBV6-5, the J call TRBJ2-1; the match to TRBD1 covers 9 bases. CDR3 length: 14 amino acids. V lost 5 bases and J lost 2; bases outside the gene matches: 1. Germline loops: CDR1 MNHEY, CDR2 SVGAGI. The CDR3 sequence: CASSRQGAYNEQFF. In nucleotides, the CDR3 is TGTGCCAGCAGTCGACAGGGGGCCTACAATGAGCAGTTCTTC.

The V and J genes are TRBV28 and TRBJ2-1; 14 bases match TRBD2. Trimming at V came to 1 base and at J to 15 bases, leaving 14 bases not matched to a gene. The length of the CDR3 is 17 residues. Per germline, CDR1 MDHEN and CDR2 SYDVKM. CDR3 nucleotides: TGTGCCAGCAGTTTATTAAGACTAGCGGGGGGGCTGGGTTTTCCGTTCTTC. This gives the protein CASSLLRLAGGLGFPFF. Using reference TRBV28 and TRBJ2-1 for the parts outside the CDR3, the full variable domain is DVKVTQSSRYLVKRTGEKVFLECVQDMDHENMFWYRQDPGLGLRLIYFSYDVKMKEKGDIPEGYSVSREKKERFSLILESASTNQTSMYLCASSLLRLAGGLGFPFFGPGTRLTVL.